The 30 T cell receptor beta chains below were found in one sample sequenced in a study of T cells in Graves' hyperthyroidism and ophthalmopathy. It was RNA transcripts that yielded the amplified TCR beta CDR3 regions. HTBI primers were the set used in a first-round RT-PCR of the TCR CDR3. TCRdb independently ran MiXCR on the multiplex PCR reads; one entry per CDR3 protein. The sample includes 660,000 or so distinct CDR3 sequences, 45% of them seen just once. The sample taken for sequencing was peripheral blood or thyroid tissue (not recorded which). The receptors come from an adult man with Graves' disease, either hyperthyroidism or ophthalmopathy (not recorded which).

About this clonotype itself: A junction end diverges from the germline sequence, so it may reflect a read error. The rearrangement joins TRBV6-1 to TRBJ1-1; weak D call: TRBD1 (5 bases). Germline V gene data show CDR1 as MNHNS and CDR2 as SASEGT. This CDR3 is 13 amino acids long. CDR3 DNA sequence: TGTGTCAGCAGTTATTGGCAGGGCACTGAAGCTTTCTTT. Translation gives CVSSYWQGTEAFF.

This rearrangement joins TRBV7-2 to TRBJ2-5, with TRBD2 as a possible D gene (6 bases). The CDR3 spans 14 residues. V gave up 2 bases and J gave up 4 bases, with 11 bases separating them. Germline V gives CDR1 SGHTA, CDR2 FQGNSA. The CDR3 DNA sequence: TGTGCCAGCAGCTTATTAGGAGGGGTAGAGACCCAGTACTTC. As protein: CASSLLGGVETQYF. The variable domain in full, with the rest retrieved from reference TRBV7-2 and TRBJ2-5, is GAGVSQSPSNKVTEKGKDVELRCDPISGHTALYWYRQSLGQGLEFLIYFQGNSAPDKSGLPSDRFSAERTGGSVSTLTIQRTQQEDSAVYLCASSLLGGVETQYFGPGTRLLVL.

This clonotype was picked up a small number of times. The rearrangement uses TRBV9 and TRBJ1-2, with 12 bases that match TRBD1. Germline loops: CDR1 SGDLS, CDR2 YYNGEE. After removal of 4 bases from V and 3 bases from J, the junction contained 7 bases not matched to a gene. The length of the CDR3 is 16 residues. DNA of the CDR3: TGTGCCAGCAGCAACCGGGGACAGGGGGCAGACTATGGCTACACCTTC. Its protein is CASSNRGQGADYGYTF.

This clonotype was detected only a few times. DNA of the CDR3: TGTGCCAGCAGGCATACAGGGGGCAGGTTGGCCGGGGAGCTGTTTTTT. Its translation: CASRHTGGRLAGELFF. The chain is built from TRBV2 and TRBJ2-2; 9 bases line up with TRBD1. The V gene end was trimmed by 6 bases and the J gene end by 6 bases; junction bases not matched to a gene: 11. The V gene's germline CDR1 is SNHLY and CDR2 FYNNEI. This CDR3 spans 16 amino acids.

There are many counts of this clonotype. V and J are TRBV2 and TRBJ1-4, with D uncertain. Germline CDR1 SNHLY, CDR2 FYNNEI. The CDR3 consists of 14 residues. The V and J ends lost 4 bases and 3 bases respectively, with 9 bases between them. DNA for the CDR3: TGTGCCAGCAGTGTCGGCCTACCTAATGAAAAACTGTTTTTT. Amino acid sequence: CASSVGLPNEKLFF.

This clonotype was detected once. The chain recombines TRBV12-3 or TRBV12-4 with TRBJ1-1; TRBD1 aligns across 8 bases. The CDR3 consists of 13 residues. V shed 8 bases and J 7 bases; nucleotides not matched to a gene: 9. The CDR3 loop reads CASGWTGPIEAFF. CDR3 nucleotides: TGTGCCAGCGGGTGGACAGGGCCGATTGAAGCTTTCTTT.

Of note for this clonotype: This sequence may be a read error, since a much larger clone differs from it by one base. The chain carries TRBV7-9 and TRBJ2-5; 8 nucleotides line up with TRBD1. The CDR3 sequence is 11 residues long. V shed 4 bases, J shed 12 bases, and the junction held 4 bases outside the gene matches. Germline CDR1 and CDR2: SEHNR and FQNEAQ (reference sequence). CDR3 bases: TGTGCCAGCAGCTCCAGGGACAGGAAGTACTTC. It specifies CASSSRDRKYF.

The chain combines TRBV12-3 or TRBV12-4 with TRBJ1-1, with D perhaps TRBD1 (6 bases). Trimming removed 4 bases at V and 4 bases at J, with 10 bases between. This CDR3 region has 13 residues. The CDR3 DNA sequence: TGTGCCAGCAGTTCGGGGGCACTCACTGAAGCTTTCTTT. Translation: CASSSGALTEAFF.

This clonotype was detected ten times or more. This chain links TRBV29-1 with TRBJ2-7; D might be TRBD1 (5 bases). The CDR3 sequence is 11 residues long. Trimming stripped 4 bases from V and 11 bases from J, with 15 bases between. Germline V gives CDR1 SQVTM, CDR2 ANQGSEA. CDR3 in amino acids: CSVVQAKREYF. The DNA of the CDR3 is TGCAGCGTTGTACAGGCAAAAAGGGAGTACTTC.

This clonotype was picked up a small number of times. This rearrangement joins TRBV7-9 to TRBJ1-1; possibly TRBD1 for D (5 bases). The V and J ends lost 6 bases and 6 bases respectively, with 17 bases between them. Germline V gene sequence: CDR1 SEHNR, CDR2 FQNEAQ (reference sequence). The CDR3 contains 14 residues. The CDR3 loop is CASSRDSGMAEAFF. CDR3 nucleotides: TGTGCCAGCAGTCGGGACTCAGGTATGGCTGAAGCTTTCTTT.

This rearrangement joins TRBV2 to TRBJ1-2, with a possible D match to TRBD1 (5 bases). This CDR3 has 14 amino acids. Germline CDR1 reads SNHLY; CDR2 reads FYNNEI. Deletions cut 3 bases from V and 1 base from J, with 9 bases between. The CDR3 coding sequence is TGTGCCAGCAGTGATTCGGGGCATAACTATGGCTACACCTTC. This gives the protein CASSDSGHNYGYTF.

This clonotype appeared a single time. The V call is TRBV9, the J call TRBJ1-5, with D tentatively TRBD1 (5 bases). V gave up 8 bases and J gave up 1 base, with 25 bases separating them. This CDR3 is built from 18 residues. Germline V gene sequence: CDR1 SGDLS, CDR2 YYNGEE. CDR3 bases: TGTGCCAGTATACCCCACTACCCCCCAGGGCTGAGCAATCAGCCCCAGCATTTT. Its translation: CASIPHYPPGLSNQPQHF.

This clonotype was recorded at least ten times. This chain uses TRBV29-1 with TRBJ2-5; 10 nucleotides line up with TRBD2. The CDR3 runs 16 residues. The germline gives CDR1 SQVTM, CDR2 ANQGSEA. Losses at the gene ends were 2 bases for V and 4 bases for J; bases not matched to a gene: 10. CDR3 loop: CSVEPVGLALAETQYF. The CDR3 DNA sequence: TGCAGCGTTGAACCAGTGGGACTAGCGTTGGCAGAGACCCAGTACTTC.

This clonotype has at least ten counts. This rearrangement joins TRBV5-6 to TRBJ2-5, with 9 nucleotides matching TRBD2. J lost 5 bases, V lost 1 base, and 6 bases had no gene match. The CDR3 extends over 15 amino acids. Germline V gives CDR1 SGHDT, CDR2 YYEEEE. The CDR3 reads CASSLRAGGLETQYF. The DNA for the CDR3 is TGTGCCAGCAGCTTGCGAGCGGGGGGCCTCGAGACCCAGTACTTC.

On this clonotype itself: This is likely a read error, given that the CDR3 carries no conserved phenylalanine or tryptophan at its end. The rearrangement joins TRBV7-6 to TRBJ1-1, with D possibly TRBD1 on 6 matching bases. V shed 4 bases and J shed 1 base, with 16 bases lying between them. From germline, CDR1 is SGHVS and CDR2 FNYEAQ. The CDR3 consists of 16 residues. For the CDR3, the DNA is TGTGCCAGCAGCTCTGAGAATGCAGGGGAGAACACTGAAGCTTTCCTT. This codes for CASSSENAGENTEAFL.

This clonotype came up many times. V usage is TRBV29-1 and J usage is TRBJ1-3, with a possible D match to TRBD1 (5 bases). Deletions cut 7 bases from V and 4 bases from J, with 11 bases between. CDR1 SQVTM and CDR2 ANQGSEA come from the germline V gene. The CDR3 sequence is 12 residues long. In DNA form, the CDR3 reads TGCAGCGGCGGGGGGTTGGGAAACACCATATATTTT. Its protein is CSGGGLGNTIYF.

About this clonotype: Given the absence of the conserved phenylalanine or tryptophan at the CDR3 end, a read error is likely. The limits of the CDR3 on the DNA are not certain, so only TCRdb's listed CDR3 is given. The rearrangement links TRBV15 to TRBJ2-5. Germline CDR1 reads LNHNV; CDR2 reads YYDKDF (reference sequence). The CDR3 spans 9 residues, counting both ends. CDR3 region: CATSRPGTS.

The chain combines TRBV7-2 with TRBJ2-7, with 7 positions matching TRBD1. CDR3 length equals 16 residues. Germline CDR1 is SGHTA and CDR2 is FQGNSA. V was pared by 4 bases and J by 3 bases, with 12 bases of the junction left unmatched. The CDR3 DNA sequence: TGTGCCAGCAGCTCCACAGCCGGGACAGTTTACTACGAGCAGTACTTC. Translating it yields CASSSTAGTVYYEQYF. The full variable domain, rest sourced from reference TRBV7-2 and TRBJ2-7, is GAGVSQSPSNKVTEKGKDVELRCDPISGHTALYWYRQSLGQGLEFLIYFQGNSAPDKSGLPSDRFSAERTGGSVSTLTIQRTQQEDSAVYLCASSSTAGTVYYEQYFGPGTRLTVT.

In the case of this clonotype: At one end, the junction sequence differs from germline, possibly due to a read error. This chain connects TRBV7-2 to TRBJ2-7, with 12 nucleotides matching TRBD2. The CDR3 length is 17 residues. Germline values: CDR1 SGHTA, CDR2 FQGNSA. For the CDR3, the DNA is TGCGCCAGCAGCCAAGTGACTAGCGGGAGCGGGGCCTACGAGCAGTACTTC. This codes for CASSQVTSGSGAYEQYF.

In the case of this clonotype: A much larger clone sits a single nucleotide away, making a read error possible. The rearrangement uses TRBV29-1 and TRBJ2-5; TRBD2 agrees at 11 bases. Germline CDR1 reads SQVTM; CDR2 reads ANQGSEA. The CDR3 runs to 15 residues. CDR3 region: CGVEGSSGGQETQYF. Written as DNA, the CDR3 is TGCGGCGTTGAAGGTTCTAGCGGGGGGCAAGAGACCCAGTACTTC.

This clonotype was counted between two and nine times. The chain joins TRBV24-1 to TRBJ2-3; 7 nucleotides match TRBD1. The length of the CDR3 is 14 residues. In germline, CDR1 is KGHDR, CDR2 SFDVKD. J gave up 3 bases and V 9 bases, and 8 bases lay outside the gene matches. CDR3 DNA: TGTGCCACCGGACAACAGGGGAAGACAGATACGCAGTATTTT. It specifies CATGQQGKTDTQYF.

The chain couples TRBV6-1 to TRBJ2-7; D assignment may be TRBD1 or TRBD2 (5 bases each). CDR1 is MNHNS and CDR2 is SASEGT in the germline V gene. This CDR3 is built from 12 residues. V was clipped by 4 bases and J by 4 bases, with 8 bases between them. The CDR3 here is CASSVWGYEQYF. DNA for the CDR3: TGTGCCAGCAGTGTGTGGGGGTACGAGCAGTACTTC.

V usage is TRBV6-5 and J usage is TRBJ2-7, with D unresolved. The germline CDR1 and CDR2 sequences are MNHEY and SVGAGI. The CDR3 is 14 residues long. Trimming took 2 bases from V and 2 from J, leaving 10 bases between them. CDR3 coding DNA: TGTGCCAGCAGTTACAGGACCTCCGCCTACGAGCAGTACTTC. Amino acids: CASSYRTSAYEQYF.

This chain links TRBV20-1 with TRBJ1-1; tentative D call: TRBD1 (5 bases). Trimming cost V 3 bases and J 11 bases, with 13 bases left between them. Looked up from germline, CDR1 is DFQATT and CDR2 is SNEGSKA (reference sequence). The CDR3 contains 11 residues. CDR3: CSARDAGGAFF. The CDR3 DNA reads TGCAGTGCTAGGGACGCGGGGGGGGCTTTCTTT.

The genes are TRBV20-1 and TRBJ1-1; no reliable D call. V lost 4 bases to trimming and J lost 1 base, with 10 bases between them. CDR1 DFQATT and CDR2 SNEGSKA come from the germline V gene (reference sequence). The CDR3 consists of 13 residues. CDR3 sequence: CSATPGSNTEAFF. The DNA for the CDR3 is TGCAGTGCTACCCCGGGGTCGAACACTGAAGCTTTCTTT.

This clonotype was found many times. This sequence joins TRBV20-1 and TRBJ2-7, with 7 positions matching TRBD1. The V segment lost 5 bases and the J segment 4 bases; nucleotides outside the gene matches: 5. Per germline, CDR1 DFQATT and CDR2 SNEGSKA (reference sequence). The CDR3 is 12 amino acids. The DNA for the CDR3 is TGCAGTGCTCGGGGACAGACTTACGAGCAGTACTTC. Translated: CSARGQTYEQYF.

The V call is TRBV10-3, the J call TRBJ2-5; 11 bases fit TRBD1. The CDR3 is 17 amino acids. Looked up from germline, CDR1 is ENHRY and CDR2 is SYGVKD. The V and J ends lost 0 bases and 2 bases, in that order; junction bases with no gene match: 5. CDR3 in DNA: TGTGCCATCAGTGAGTCCCCGGGACAGGGGGGGCAAGAGACCCAGTACTTC. Encoded protein: CAISESPGQGGQETQYF.

This clonotype has at least ten counts. The chain couples TRBV7-2 to TRBJ1-6, with TRBD1 as a possible D gene (6 bases). Germline CDR1 reads SGHTA; CDR2 reads FQGNSA. The V end lost 1 base, the J end lost 8 bases, and 9 bases lay between the germline ends. This CDR3 region has 14 residues. The CDR3 loop is CASSLGGGHSPLHF. In DNA, the CDR3 is TGTGCCAGCAGCTTAGGAGGGGGTCATTCACCCCTCCACTTT.

This clonotype was detected ten times or more. The chain joins TRBV10-3 to TRBJ1-6, with D unclear. The CDR3 has 13 amino acids. Trimming shortened V by 10 bases and J by 10 bases, and 17 bases separated the two germline ends. Germline V lookup: CDR1 ENHRY, CDR2 SYGVKD. CDR3 residues: CATMRVGESPLHF. As DNA, the CDR3 is TGTGCCACTATGAGGGTCGGAGAGTCACCCCTCCACTTT.

J is TRBJ1-6 and V is TRBV5-1; D is uncertain. Germline lookup yields CDR1 SGHRS and CDR2 YFSETQ. The CDR3 totals 14 residues. V lost 3 bases and J lost 7, with 11 bases in between. CDR3 DNA: TGCGCCAGCAGCTACGATGCGGGGAATTCACCCCTCCACTTT. It translates to CASSYDAGNSPLHF.